This T cell receptor (beta chain) was sequenced for a study of vaccination and CD4 T cells after COVID-19. Overall study: Investigators took post-vaccine samples a median roughly 73 days after dose two, within a range of 14 to 241. Points from the study as a whole: In convalescent patients, 304 of 307 vaccine-specific clones were mono-reactive for SARS-CoV-2 spike.

Germline values: CDR1 KGHDR, CDR2 SFDVKD. V was shortened by 7 bases and J by 7 bases, with 13 bases between the two germline ends. The CDR3 runs 13 residues. This clonotype was picked up one time. Antigen unknown. Noted treatment: approximately nine-day PBMC culture with coronavirus spike peptide pools or control peptides (ViraFEST assay). Prior to the COVID-19 pandemic (2011-2018), the unexposed donor's CD4+ T cells were collected. ViraFEST grew antigen-specific T cells using peptide pools, then sequenced TCRs. The Oncomine TCR Beta short-read assay generated sequence data from the DNA of cultured CD4+ T cells. The authors extracted genomic DNA from cultured CD4+ T cells. TCRdb called the PCR reads again in MiXCR, with one record for every CDR3 protein. The data hold around 8,000 distinct CDR3 sequences, with roughly 32% observed a single time.

The chain employs TRBV24-1 and TRBJ2-1; no clear D gene. This clonotype originated in a human donor in good health. Input material: CD4+ T cells from blood, cultured in vitro. CDR3 amino acids: CATSVAARNEQFF. The DNA of the CDR3 is TGTGCCACCAGCGTGGCTGCAAGGAATGAGCAGTTCTTC.